Here is one T cell receptor beta chain with its context. Measured with immunoSEQ multiplex PCR; TCRdb has only the in-frame clones, and not every one. The sample includes some 210,000 clones, roughly 79% of them seen just once. The entry originates in a study of blood T cell repertoires in COVID-19. This TCR was recovered from a woman in her forties or fifties with acute COVID-19. Sequenced: PBMCs or T cells enriched from blood (not recorded which).

This chain's CDR3 is CASSPQGRVNQPQHF. The CDR3 nucleotides are TGTGCCAGCTCACCCCAGGGTAGGGTCAATCAGCCCCAGCATTTT. This chain uses TRBV18 with TRBJ1-5; weak D call: TRBD1 (5 bases). The germline V gene encodes CDR1 KGHSH and CDR2 LQKENI. Trimming removed 3 bases from V and 3 bases from J, with 12 bases in between. This CDR3 region has 15 residues.